This is a list of T cell receptor beta chains from one sample in a study of blood T cell repertoires in COVID-19. The table came from immunoSEQ multiplex PCR; TCRdb's copy has only in-frame clones and leaves some out. The sample shows 200,000 to 250,000 clones, about 88% of them seen only once. The sequencing input was peripheral blood. The source of these receptors is a man in his forties with acute or convalescent COVID-19. CDR3s include the opening cysteine and the closing phenylalanine or tryptophan. A D gene is named only where the DNA matches it firmly. Not all rows give a size; the values are once, few, many and, for expanded clones, a class.

J gene,D gene,clone size,V gene,CDR3 DNA,CDR3 protein
TRBJ2-5,TRBD1,once,TRBV12-3/TRBV12-4,TGTGCCAGCAGGGGGACAGCTGAAGAGACCCAGTACTTC,CASRGTAEETQYF
TRBJ1-1,-,-,TRBV5-6,TGTGCCAGCAGCTTAGTGCAGCGGAACACTGAAGCTTTCTTT,CASSLVQRNTEAFF
TRBJ1-3,-,-,TRBV10-3,TGTGCCATCAGTGAGTTGTGGCCCATTGGCACCATATATTTT,CAISELWPIGTIYF
TRBJ2-5,TRBD1,-,TRBV30,TGTGCCTGGGACAAGGGGACAGGGGATCAAGAGACCCAGTACTTC,CAWDKGTGDQETQYF
TRBJ1-4,-,-,TRBV12-2,TGTGCAAGTCGCACCCCCGGGACAGGGTGTGAAAAACTGTTTTTT,CASRTPGTGCEKLFF
TRBJ2-6,-,-,TRBV5-1,TGCGCCAGCAGCCCGGACAGCTCTGGGGCCAACGTCCTGACTTTC,CASSPDSSGANVLTF
TRBJ1-1,-,-,TRBV7-2,TGTGCCAGCAGCTTCCAGGGAGGGAACACTGAAGCTTTCTTT,CASSFQGGNTEAFF
TRBJ1-6,TRBD1,-,TRBV30,TGTGCCTGGAGTCAGGCCGGGACAGGGGCCCCAATCTATAATTCACCCCTCCACTTT,CAWSQAGTGAPIYNSPLHF
TRBJ2-5,TRBD2,-,TRBV7-8,TGTGCCAGCAGCTTGGGGGAGGGATCGCGAGAGACCCAGTACTTC,CASSLGEGSRETQYF
TRBJ1-1,-,-,TRBV1,TGCACCAGCAGCCAAGTTAGGACAGGTCGATCCGGTGAAGCTTTCTTT,CTSSQVRTGRSGEAFF
TRBJ2-3,TRBD2,-,TRBV27,TGTGCCAGCAGTCCCGGGACTAGCGGGGGGGGCCCAGATACGCAGTATTTT,CASSPGTSGGGPDTQYF
TRBJ2-1,TRBD2,-,TRBV9,TGTGCCAGCAGCGTAGTCAGCGGGGGTAACAATGAGCAGTTCTTC,CASSVVSGGNNEQFF
TRBJ2-1,TRBD2,-,TRBV24-1,TGTGCCACCAGTGACGTTAGGGGGTTAGCGGGGGGATACAATGAGCAGTTCTTC,CATSDVRGLAGGYNEQFF
TRBJ2-7,-,-,TRBV12-3/TRBV12-4,TGTGCCAGCAGTTTAGCCAGGGCTGAGCAGTACTTC,CASSLARAEQYF
TRBJ1-5,TRBD1,-,TRBV6-1,TGTGCCAGCAGTGACCGGGACAGGGGAAATCAGCCCCAGCATTTT,CASSDRDRGNQPQHF
TRBJ1-2,TRBD1,-,TRBV5-5,TGTGCCAGCAGCTTGCTCGGGACAGGGGCGCCCGGCTACACCTTC,CASSLLGTGAPGYTF
TRBJ1-2,-,few,TRBV9,TGTGCCAGCAGCCTAACAGGGTTAGGCTACACCTTC,CASSLTGLGYTF
TRBJ1-5,-,-,TRBV2,TGTGCCAGCAGTGAAGCGCTTCAACGACGGGTTCAGCCCCAGCATTTT,CASSEALQRRVQPQHF
TRBJ1-6,TRBD1,-,TRBV5-5,TGTGCCAGCAGCTTAGAAGACAGGGGCGATTCACCCCTCCACTTT,CASSLEDRGDSPLHF
TRBJ2-7,-,-,TRBV30,TGTGCCTGGAGACGGGACTCCTACGAGCAGTACTTC,CAWRRDSYEQYF
TRBJ2-2,TRBD1,-,TRBV27,TGTGCCAGCAGTTTTTCTCCAGGGGGCACCGGGGAGCTGTTTTTT,CASSFSPGGTGELFF
TRBJ1-1,-,-,TRBV18,TGTGCCAGCTCACCAATAGTGAACACTGAAGCTTTCTTT,CASSPIVNTEAFF
TRBJ2-1,-,-,TRBV19,TGTGCCAGTAGTATAGCAGTAGGACGGGGGGCCAGGTCCTACAATGAGCAGTTCTTC,CASSIAVGRGARSYNEQFF
TRBJ2-2,TRBD2,-,TRBV7-7,TGTGCTAGCAGCTTAGGAGGGACTAGCGGGTACACCGGGGAGCTGTTTTTT,CASSLGGTSGYTGELFF
TRBJ2-2,TRBD2,-,TRBV3-1/TRBV3-2,TGTGCCAGCAGCCAAGCGGGGGGGAATTCCGGGGAGCTGTTTTTT,CASSQAGGNSGELFF
TRBJ1-1,-,once,TRBV29-1,TGCAGCGTAACATCCCTGGGCAGGGGAAACGCTGAAGCTTTCTTT,CSVTSLGRGNAEAFF
TRBJ2-4,-,-,TRBV19,TGTGCCAGTAGTAGCCTCAGGGATGGAGGGTCCAAAAACATTCAGTACTTC,CASSSLRDGGSKNIQYF
TRBJ2-3,TRBD1,once,TRBV3-1/TRBV3-2,TGTGCCAGCAGCCAAGGAGAGGGGGCCGACTACACAGATACGCAGTATTTT,CASSQGEGADYTDTQYF
TRBJ2-4,-,-,TRBV2,TGTGCCAGCAGTGATGGACTGAGCCTGTTTACTGGTCAGTACTTC,CASSDGLSLFTGQYF
TRBJ2-3,-,-,TRBV7-2,TGTGCCAGCAGCTCATTAGGAGGGGGGGTGGATACGCAGTATTTT,CASSSLGGGVDTQYF
TRBJ2-1,-,once,TRBV12-3/TRBV12-4,TGTGCCAGCAGTTCAACTAGTTACAATGAGCAGTTCTTC,CASSSTSYNEQFF
TRBJ2-5,-,-,TRBV11-3,TGTGCCAGCAGCGGGGGCCATGGAGAGACCCAGTACTTC,CASSGGHGETQYF
TRBJ2-2,-,-,TRBV5-1,TGCGCCAGCAGCTTGGCCGCGGGGCGCAGGACCGGGGAGCTGTTTTTT,CASSLAAGRRTGELFF
TRBJ2-7,-,-,TRBV2,TGTGCCAGCAGTGGACAAATCGACGAGCAGTACTTC,CASSGQIDEQYF
TRBJ2-1,-,-,TRBV7-3,TGTGCCAGCAGCTTTGGGCCCGACAATGAGCAGTTCTTC,CASSFGPDNEQFF
TRBJ1-6,TRBD1,-,TRBV7-3,TGTGCCAGCAGCTTAGGGACAGGGGATTATTCACCCCTCCACTTT,CASSLGTGDYSPLHF
TRBJ2-1,TRBD2,-,TRBV6-5,TGTGCCAGCCGCCGGGCGGGGGGGCCCGGTGAGCAGTTCTTC,CASRRAGGPGEQFF
TRBJ2-2,-,once,TRBV15,TGTGCCACCAGGACACCGAACACCGGGGAGCTGTTTTTT,CATRTPNTGELFF
TRBJ1-1,-,-,TRBV7-9,TGTGCCAGCAGCTTCGGTAACACTGAAGCTTTCTTT,CASSFGNTEAFF
TRBJ2-2,TRBD2,-,TRBV3-1/TRBV3-2,TGTGCCAGCAGCCCACAACAGAGCGGGGAGCTGCTTTTT,CASSPQQSGELLF
TRBJ1-3,-,few,TRBV18,TGTGCCAGCTCGTCGACGGGACACTCGAGCAAATCTGCTGGAAACACCATATATTTT,CASSSTGHSSKSAGNTIYF
TRBJ2-7,-,-,TRBV7-9,TGTGCCAGCAGTCGACATGCAGGCGAGTACGCGCAGTACTTC,CASSRHAGEYAQYF
TRBJ1-1,-,-,TRBV6-5,TGTGCCAGCAGTCTTCAGGGCCTGAACACTGAAGCTTTCTTT,CASSLQGLNTEAFF
TRBJ1-1,TRBD1,-,TRBV7-9,TGTGCCAGCAGCTTAGCCGGGACAGGGAAGGCTTTCTTT,CASSLAGTGKAFF
TRBJ1-3,TRBD1,-,TRBV9,TGTGCCAGCAGCCCCCAACAGGGGGGAAACACCATATATTTT,CASSPQQGGNTIYF
TRBJ2-1,-,-,TRBV7-2,TGTGCCAGCAGCCCAGGACGGCGGAGAGGGTACAATGAGCAGTTCTTC,CASSPGRRRGYNEQFF
TRBJ2-7,-,-,TRBV3-1/TRBV3-2,TGTGCCAGCAGCCAAGGCCAGGAGCAGTACTTC,CASSQGQEQYF
TRBJ2-1,TRBD2,-,TRBV7-2,TGTGCCAGCAGCTTCCGGCGGGGGACCGAGCAGTTCTTC,CASSFRRGTEQFF
TRBJ2-1,TRBD2,-,TRBV6-5,TGTGCCAGCAGCCCCGGGGGGGCCTCCTACAATGAGCAGTTCTTC,CASSPGGASYNEQFF
TRBJ2-3,TRBD2,-,TRBV7-2,TGTGCCAGCAGCTTAGTGGGAGGGCGGGCCACAGATACGCAGTATTTT,CASSLVGGRATDTQYF
TRBJ2-1,-,-,TRBV5-1,TGCGCCAGCAGCTCGACTCGGGAGCAGTTCTTC,CASSSTREQFF
TRBJ1-6,-,once,TRBV16,TGTGCCAGCAGAGCAGGTAGCTCCTATAATTCACCCCTCCACTTT,CASRAGSSYNSPLHF
TRBJ2-1,-,-,TRBV18,TGTGCCAGCTCACCACTGACAGTTCGAAATGAGCAGTTCTTC,CASSPLTVRNEQFF
TRBJ2-1,-,-,TRBV7-9,TGTGCCAGCAGCTTCTGGGGGCAGCAAGCCTACAATGAGCAGTTCTTC,CASSFWGQQAYNEQFF
TRBJ2-1,-,-,TRBV21-1,TGTGCCAGCAGCAAAGCGTCCCGACTAGCGGGGGGGTGGGATGAGCAGTTCTTC,CASSKASRLAGGWDEQFF
TRBJ1-2,-,-,TRBV24-1,TGTGCCACCAGTGATTTTACAAACTATGGCTACACCTTC,CATSDFTNYGYTF
TRBJ1-1,-,once,TRBV7-3,TGTGCCAGCAGCGCCCAGGGGACGAACACTGAAGCTTTCTTT,CASSAQGTNTEAFF
TRBJ1-4,-,-,TRBV21-1,TGTGCCAGCAGCTCCACAGGGGAAGTTGAAAAACTGTTTTTT,CASSSTGEVEKLFF
TRBJ1-2,-,-,TRBV7-9,TGTGCCAGCAGCTTAGCGGGGTCTTCAGGGAATGGCTACACCTTC,CASSLAGSSGNGYTF
TRBJ1-1,-,once,TRBV30,TGTGCCTGGAGTGAGGGGATCTACATGAACACTGAAGCTTTCTTT,CAWSEGIYMNTEAFF